The 17 T cell receptor beta chains reported below all come from one sample, sequenced in a study of cytomegalovirus exposure and HLA in healthy donors. Researchers ran the PCR with 60 Vbeta and 13 Jbeta primers. Here immunoSEQ multiplex PCR was the method, and the copy in TCRdb shows in-frame clones only, minus some. Recorded here are 55,000 to 70,000 clones; the top ten clones represent 2% to 3%. Sequencing was done on a sample of PBMCs. The receptor source for this set is a female donor in good health and CMV-seropositive.

This sequence joins TRBV7-3 and TRBJ2-2; D might be TRBD2 (5 bases). The germline V gene has CDR1 SGHTA and CDR2 FQGTGA. The V end was cut by 3 bases, the J end by 6 bases, with 14 bases between. The CDR3 length is 15 residues. CDR3 DNA sequence: TGTGCCAGCAGCTTCTCGGAGGTTTTGTCCGGGGAGCTGTTTTTT. Translated: CASSFSEVLSGELFF.

The chain uses TRBV2 and TRBJ2-7; 8 bases align to TRBD1. CDR1 and CDR2 from the germline V gene are SNHLY and FYNNEI. The CDR3 has 17 amino acids. With 6 bases clipped from V and 4 bases from J, the junction kept 17 bases outside the gene matches. DNA of the CDR3: TGTGCCAGCAGCGAGGACAGGGAAGGTCGCACACCTTACGAGCAGTACTTC. Translating gives CASSEDREGRTPYEQYF.

This chain connects TRBV10-3 to TRBJ2-7; TRBD1 matches 11 bases. V lost 3 bases to trimming and J lost 6 bases; unmatched junction nucleotides: 1. CDR3 length: 13 amino acids. CDR1 ENHRY and CDR2 SYGVKD come from the germline V gene. The CDR3 here is CAISDGQGAEQYF. CDR3 DNA: TGTGCCATCAGTGATGGACAGGGGGCCGAGCAGTACTTC.

The genes are TRBV6-1 and TRBJ2-1; TRBD1 agrees at 8 bases. The CDR3 extends over 15 amino acids. Germline CDR1 is MNHNS and CDR2 is SASEGT. Unmatched junction bases numbered 13, after V lost 6 bases and J lost 9 bases. The CDR3 DNA follows: TGTGCCAGCAGAACAGGGACAGGTGTACGGGGTGAGCAGTTCTTC. Protein: CASRTGTGVRGEQFF.

CDR3 DNA sequence: TGCGCCAGCAGCCAACAATTCACGGTTATCCACGAGCAGTACTTC. As protein: CASSQQFTVIHEQYF. The chain uses TRBV4-1 and TRBJ2-7; D unclear. V was shortened by 2 bases and J by 5 bases, with 16 bases between the two germline ends. Germline V gene data show CDR1 as MGHRA and CDR2 as YSYEKL. The CDR3 spans 15 residues.

CDR3 loop: CASRRTGVSGNTIYF. The DNA for the CDR3 is TGTGCCAGCCGTCGTACAGGGGTTAGTGGAAACACCATATATTTT. This chain links TRBV6-5 with TRBJ1-3; 7 nucleotides agree with TRBD1. The J segment lost 3 bases and the V segment lost 8 bases, leaving 10 bases of the junction unmatched. The CDR3 runs to 15 residues. CDR1 is MNHEY and CDR2 is SVGAGI in the germline V gene.

J is TRBJ2-7 and V is TRBV11-2, with 8 bases matching TRBD2. This CDR3 has 16 residues. CDR1 is SGHAT and CDR2 is FQNNGV in the germline V gene. V shed 0 bases, J shed 2 bases, and the junction held 6 bases outside the gene matches. CDR3 protein: CASSLEFSGAAYEQYF. The CDR3 coding sequence is TGTGCCAGCAGCTTAGAGTTTAGCGGGGCCGCCTACGAGCAGTACTTC.

V and J are TRBV30 and TRBJ2-5; possible D gene TRBD1, 6 bases. The CDR3 is made up of 14 amino acids. Looked up from germline, CDR1 is GTSNPN and CDR2 is SVGIG (reference sequence). The ends were cut back, 4 bases at V and 2 bases at J, with 14 bases in the middle. CDR3 loop: CAWIVNREQETQYF. DNA of the CDR3: TGTGCCTGGATCGTGAACAGGGAACAAGAGACCCAGTACTTC.

The J gene is TRBJ1-1, the V gene TRBV10-3; tentatively, D is TRBD1 (5 bases). V lost 3 bases and J lost 0, with 11 bases in between. The CDR3 is 15 amino acids. Germline V gene sequence: CDR1 ENHRY, CDR2 SYGVKD. The CDR3 nucleotides read TGTGCCATCAGTGATCCGGGGGGATTGAACACTGAAGCTTTCTTT. Translated, it gives CAISDPGGLNTEAFF.

On this clone: A junction boundary mismatches the germline segment, possibly from a read error. Other DNA variants within this sample encode the same CDR3. The chain employs TRBV6-5 and TRBJ1-6; TRBD1 matches 7 bases. Germline V gene data show CDR1 as MNHEY and CDR2 as SVGAGI. The CDR3 has 14 amino acids. The DNA of the CDR3 is TGTGCCAGCGGGGACAGCCACTATAATTCACCCCTACACTTT. It codes for CASGDSHYNSPLHF.

V is TRBV28 and J is TRBJ2-7, with 11 bases aligning to TRBD2. V lost 3 bases and J lost 4; bases outside the gene matches: 5. Germline CDR1 and CDR2: MDHEN and SYDVKM. The CDR3 totals 15 residues. CDR3 protein: CASSLVAGGPYEQYF. The CDR3, as DNA: TGTGCCAGCAGTTTGGTAGCGGGAGGGCCTTACGAGCAGTACTTC.

This chain connects TRBV7-3 to TRBJ1-4; D gene unclear. From germline, CDR1 is SGHTA and CDR2 FQGTGA. The CDR3 length is 13 residues. Deletions cut 2 bases from V and 6 bases from J, with 7 bases between. The CDR3, as DNA: TGTGCCAGCAGCTTAGGGCCGGATGAAAAACTGTTTTTT. This sequence encodes CASSLGPDEKLFF.

This chain links TRBV6-4 with TRBJ1-1; 9 bases are a match to TRBD1. Germline CDR1 and CDR2: MRHNA and SNTAGT. The length of the CDR3 is 14 residues. J gave up 4 bases and V 8 bases, and 8 bases lay outside the gene matches. The CDR3: CASGGTGLTTEAFF. For the CDR3, the DNA is TGTGCCAGCGGGGGGACAGGGTTGACCACTGAAGCTTTCTTT.

The V gene is TRBV5-4, the J gene TRBJ2-1, with D hard to call. The germline gives CDR1 SGHNT, CDR2 YYREEE (reference sequence). The CDR3 length is 11 residues. Trimming cost V 2 bases and J 5 bases, with 2 bases left between them. The CDR3 loop reads CASSFNNEQFF. The CDR3 DNA reads TGTGCCAGCAGCTTCAACAATGAGCAGTTCTTC.

The chain has TRBV4-1 and TRBJ2-1; tentatively, D is TRBD2 (6 bases). This CDR3 spans 15 amino acids. The germline V and J ends were trimmed by 2 bases and 8 bases, with 16 bases remaining between them. The germline gives CDR1 MGHRA, CDR2 YSYEKL. In DNA form, the CDR3 reads TGCGCCAGCAGCCAATTGAGGCGGGGTCGGGATGAGCAGTTCTTC. It specifies CASSQLRRGRDEQFF.

The genes are TRBV4-3 and TRBJ2-1; perhaps TRBD2 as D (6 bases). Germline CDR1 reads LGHNA; CDR2 reads YSLEER. There are 13 residues in the CDR3. Trimming cost V 0 bases and J 15 bases, with 15 bases left between them. CDR3 sequence (DNA): TGCGCCAGCAGCCAAGATATGGAGGGTGCCGGGTTCTTC. The encoded protein is CASSQDMEGAGFF.

V usage is TRBV4-3 and J usage is TRBJ2-2; a possible D gene is TRBD2 (6 bases). CDR1 is LGHNA, CDR2 YSLEER, per germline. There are 16 residues in the CDR3. The V end lost 0 bases, the J end lost 5 bases, and 13 bases lay between the germline ends. Written as DNA, the CDR3 is TGCGCCAGCAGCCAAGAGGCGGGGTTGGTTACCGGGGAGCTGTTTTTT. It translates to CASSQEAGLVTGELFF.